This T cell receptor beta chain was sequenced in a study of blood T cell repertoires in COVID-19. About the study: The United States, Italy and Spain supplied acute and convalescent COVID-19 samples. Sources were T cells, B-cell-depleted T cells, or PBMCs; the material itself was cDNA or gDNA.

Methods used by the authors: Amplification from reference gene primers served as the basis for estimated nucleated cell counts. Clones were sequenced by immunoSEQ multiplex PCR, and TCRdb holds only the in-frame ones, with some missing. V and J calls and clone size are as listed in that table; D and trimming were resolved from the DNA. The profile shows about 210,000 clones, more than 75% of them singletons. The J segment lost 7 bases and the V segment lost 4 bases, leaving 12 bases of the junction unmatched. The CDR3 consists of 17 residues. This TCR derives from a woman in her 40s with acute or convalescent COVID-19. The sample comprised peripheral blood. The chain employs TRBV5-3 and TRBJ1-6; the match to TRBD1 covers 9 bases. TRBV5-3 is filed as an ORF, its function uncertain. Here the CDR3 DNA reads TGTGCCAGAAGCCCAAGATTAATGGGACAGGGAAATTCACCCCTCCACTTT. This sequence encodes CARSPRLMGQGNSPLHF.